Here is one TCR beta chain with its context. Its target is not known. One junction end disagrees with the germline gene, perhaps due to a read error. This entry is derived from a study of T cell repertoires in cytomegalovirus infection. Notes on the study in general: CMV carriers having the relevant HLA were flagged by cumulative public TCR beta family frequency.

TCRdb processed the reads anew with MiXCR; each CDR3 protein has one entry. The table lists around 130,000 distinct CDR3 sequences, more than 20% of them singletons. Germline V gene lookup returns CDR1 SQVTM and CDR2 ANQGSEA. This CDR3 is 14 amino acids long. The source of this sequence is a human donor in good health (CMV status not recorded). Some clones in this sample may be carry-over from other donors' samples. The chain employs TRBV29-1 and TRBJ1-1; 9 bases line up with TRBD1. Input material: PBMCs, sequenced either directly or after in vitro stimulation (not recorded which). CDR3 residues: CSVEVQGAGTEAFF. CDR3 coding DNA: TGCAGCGTCGAAGTACAGGGGGCAGGCACTGAAGCTTTCTTT.